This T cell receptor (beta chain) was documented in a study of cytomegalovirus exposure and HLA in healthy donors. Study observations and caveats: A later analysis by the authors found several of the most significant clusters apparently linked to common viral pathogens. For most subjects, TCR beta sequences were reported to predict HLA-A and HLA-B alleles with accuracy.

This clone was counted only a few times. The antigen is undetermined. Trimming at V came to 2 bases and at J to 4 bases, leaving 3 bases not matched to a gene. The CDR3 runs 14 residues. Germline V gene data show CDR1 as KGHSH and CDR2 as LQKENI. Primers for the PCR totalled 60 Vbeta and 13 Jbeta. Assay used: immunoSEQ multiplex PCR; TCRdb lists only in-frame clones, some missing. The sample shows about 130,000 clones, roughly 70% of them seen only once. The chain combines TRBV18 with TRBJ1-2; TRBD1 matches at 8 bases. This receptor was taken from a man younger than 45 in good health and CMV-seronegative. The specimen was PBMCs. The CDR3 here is CASSPSTGGYGYTF. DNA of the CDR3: TGTGCCAGCTCACCAAGCACAGGGGGCTATGGCTACACCTTC.